Shown below are 16 T cell receptor beta chains from a single sample sequenced in a study of blood T cells in healthy people across ages. A second 7 to 11 cycle PCR used barcoded and J-beta primers. TCRdb reprocessed the 5' RACE reads with MiXCR, giving one entry per CDR3 protein. The sample yields 2 million or so distinct CDR3 sequences, around half seen once. Sequencing used blood. The receptors stem from a woman aged 40 to 50 in good health.

J is TRBJ2-1 and V is TRBV7-2; tentative D call: TRBD2 (6 bases). Germline V gives CDR1 SGHTA, CDR2 FQGNSA. The CDR3 runs 15 residues. V gave up 0 bases and J gave up 5 bases, with 11 bases separating them. Written as DNA, the CDR3 is TGTGCCAGCAGCTTAGCAGTTAGCGGTAACAATGAGCAGTTCTTC. Amino acid sequence: CASSLAVSGNNEQFF.

The chain recombines TRBV27 with TRBJ2-1; tentative D call: TRBD2 (6 bases). Germline CDR1 reads MNHEY; CDR2 reads SMNVEV (reference sequence). The CDR3 has 13 amino acids. V was shortened by 6 bases and J by 5 bases, with 11 bases between the two germline ends. The CDR3 region has the DNA TGTGCCAGCAGGGATAGCGGCAACAATGAGCAGTTCTTC. Its translation is CASRDSGNNEQFF.

The chain has TRBV11-3 and TRBJ2-7; D ambiguous. Germline lookup yields CDR1 SGHNT and CDR2 YENEEA. V was trimmed by 3 bases and J by 2 bases, leaving 11 bases between them. The CDR3 totals 14 residues. The CDR3 coding sequence is TGTGCCAGCAGCTTCGGCAACGGACCCTACGAGCAGTACTTC. This encodes CASSFGNGPYEQYF. Complete variable domain (other parts from reference TRBV11-3 and TRBJ2-7): EAGVVQSPRYKIIEKKQPVAFWCNPISGHNTLYWYLQNLGQGPELLIRYENEEAVDDSQLPKDRFSAERLKGVDSTLKIQPAELGDSAVYLCASSFGNGPYEQYFGPGTRLTVT.

The J gene is TRBJ1-2, the V gene TRBV10-2, with TRBD1 matching 8 bases. The V segment lost 3 bases and the J segment 8 bases; nucleotides outside the gene matches: 17. The germline V gene encodes CDR1 WSHSY and CDR2 SAAADI. This CDR3 comprises 17 residues. The CDR3 nucleotides are TGCGCCAGCAGTGAATCGATAACGACAGGGGCGGAATTGGGCTACACCTTC. Translation: CASSESITTGAELGYTF.

This clonotype was recorded only once. CDR3 protein: CSVPVGPGELFF. The CDR3 nucleotides read TGCAGCGTTCCTGTGGGGCCCGGGGAGCTGTTTTTT. This sequence joins TRBV29-1 and TRBJ2-2; D perhaps matches TRBD1 (5 bases). This CDR3 has 12 residues. Trimming cost V 5 bases and J 6 bases, with 10 bases left between them. Germline loops: CDR1 SQVTM, CDR2 ANQGSEA.

The sample holds a few counts of this clonotype. V usage is TRBV29-1 and J usage is TRBJ2-1; 7 nucleotides align to TRBD1. The CDR3 length is 14 residues. CDR1 SQVTM and CDR2 ANQGSEA come from the germline V gene. V lost 1 base, J lost 10 bases, and 10 bases stayed unmatched. This CDR3 is CSVEAATPTGEQFF. The DNA of the CDR3 is TGCAGCGTTGAAGCAGCGACACCGACAGGGGAGCAGTTCTTC.

This clonotype has a single count. V and J are TRBV3-1 and TRBJ2-4; D is uncertain. The CDR3 has 17 residues. Germline loops: CDR1 LGHDT, CDR2 YNNKEL (reference sequence). The germline V and J ends were trimmed by 1 base and 0 bases, with 13 bases remaining between them. The CDR3 is CASSQADWVEAKNIQYF. The CDR3 nucleotides are TGTGCCAGCAGCCAAGCTGATTGGGTAGAAGCCAAAAACATTCAGTACTTC.

The V call is TRBV6-1, the J call TRBJ2-1, with D maybe TRBD2 (5 bases). The CDR3 loop spans 15 amino acids. The V end was cut by 3 bases, the J end by 9 bases, with 18 bases between. Germline assignment: CDR1 MNHNS and CDR2 SASEGT. The CDR3 coding sequence is TGTGCCAGCAGTGACCCGGAGGACCCCTGGCGTGAGCAGTTCTTC. It codes for CASSDPEDPWREQFF.

The V gene is TRBV6-2 or TRBV6-3, the J gene TRBJ2-1; tentatively, D is TRBD1 (5 bases). The CDR3 is 13 residues long. V was pared by 8 bases and J by 4 bases, with 12 bases between. Germline CDR1 and CDR2: MNHEY and SVGEGT. In nucleotides, the CDR3 is TGTGCCAGCCATCCTGACAGTTACAATGAGCAGTTCTTC. Translation: CASHPDSYNEQFF.

This clonotype was counted only a few times. The chain combines TRBV29-1 with TRBJ1-2; D remains ambiguous. Per germline, CDR1 SQVTM and CDR2 ANQGSEA. V shed 3 bases and J shed 1 base, with 12 bases lying between them. The length of the CDR3 is 14 residues. The CDR3 sequence is CSVDFAGFNYGYTF. In DNA, the CDR3 is TGCAGCGTTGATTTTGCCGGTTTTAACTATGGCTACACCTTC.

The genes are TRBV15 and TRBJ2-2; D not resolved. The ends were cut back, 0 bases at V and 5 bases at J, with 7 bases in the middle. Germline V gene sequence: CDR1 LNHNV, CDR2 YYDKDF (reference sequence). The CDR3 is made up of 14 amino acids. The CDR3 spells CATSRDLGTGELFF. The CDR3, as DNA: TGTGCCACCAGCAGAGATCTTGGTACCGGGGAGCTGTTTTTT.

The rearrangement joins TRBV4-3 to TRBJ1-2, with a possible D match to TRBD1 (5 bases). Germline V CDR1 and CDR2: LGHNA, YSLEER. V lost 4 bases, J lost 1 base, and 25 bases lay in between. The CDR3 sequence is 19 residues long. The CDR3 loop reads CASSPRPSGQDSVNYGYTF. The CDR3 region has the DNA TGCGCCAGCAGCCCGAGACCTTCAGGGCAGGATAGCGTTAACTATGGCTACACCTTC.

The chain joins TRBV4-1 to TRBJ2-5; D is possibly TRBD1 (6 bases). Germline V lookup: CDR1 MGHRA, CDR2 YSYEKL. The V gene lost 3 bases and the J gene lost 2 bases, with 10 bases spanning the gap. CDR3 length equals 14 residues. CDR3 amino acids: CASSQSDRQETQYF. In DNA, the CDR3 is TGCGCCAGCAGCCAGTCGGACAGACAAGAGACCCAGTACTTC.

V gene TRBV9 combines with J gene TRBJ2-5; D ambiguous. Germline values: CDR1 SGDLS, CDR2 YYNGEE. CDR3 length: 14 residues. V was clipped by 4 bases and J by 1 base, with 11 bases between them. CDR3 sequence reads: CASSFTSSQETQYF. CDR3 coding DNA: TGTGCCAGCAGCTTTACCAGTTCCCAAGAGACCCAGTACTTC.

The chain combines TRBV7-2 with TRBJ1-2; TRBD1 is a possible D gene (5 bases). This CDR3 contains 15 residues. V gave up 5 bases and J gave up 1 base, with 14 bases separating them. The germline CDR1 and CDR2 sequences are SGHTA and FQGNSA. CDR3 sequence (DNA): TGTGCCAGCAGCAACCGGGACGGAAGTAACTATGGCTACACCTTC. Protein product: CASSNRDGSNYGYTF.

This chain joins TRBV20-1 and TRBJ2-3; D not resolved. Germline CDR1 and CDR2: DFQATT and SNEGSKA (reference sequence). The germline V and J ends were trimmed by 1 base and 2 bases, with 16 bases remaining between them. This CDR3 has 16 amino acids. The CDR3 DNA sequence: TGCAGTGCTAGAGTTGGAAAGCCGCAATACACAGATACGCAGTATTTT. Its translation: CSARVGKPQYTDTQYF.